This TCR beta chain was sequenced in a study of blood T cell repertoires in COVID-19. The overall study: Specimens from acute and convalescent COVID-19 originated in the United States, Italy and Spain.

Study processing details: Estimation of nucleated cell counts was performed using reference gene primer amplification. The assay was immunoSEQ multiplex PCR, and TCRdb's table has in-frame clones only and misses some. V and J calls and clone size are copied from that table; D and trimming were computed from the DNA. The sample lists a few hundred thousand clones, 65% to 90% occurring once. The CDR3 is 12 amino acids. V was shortened by 6 bases and J by 6 bases, with 11 bases between the two germline ends. CDR1 is MNHEY and CDR2 is SVGAGI in the germline V gene. Sequenced sample: peripheral blood. This sequence joins TRBV6-5 and TRBJ1-2, with D possibly matching TRBD1 (6 bases). The receptor comes from a human donor in a cohort sampled during active COVID-19. Here the CDR3 reads CASSIQGNGYTF. The CDR3 coding sequence is TGTGCCAGCAGCATACAGGGAAATGGCTACACCTTC.